These T cell receptor beta chains were read from a single sample in a study of shared clonotypes between healthy human individuals. Method: immunoSEQ multiplex PCR; TCRdb's copy keeps in-frame clones and lacks some. The sample yields about 1.5 million clones, 96% seen once. The sequenced material came from naive CD4+ T cells sorted from blood. Receptors were obtained from a man under 40 in good health. Each CDR3 is given with its conserved first and last residue. A D gene is named only where the DNA matches it firmly. Size is stated for part of the rows, as once, few or many counts, or as a class when the clone is expanded.

TRBJ1-1,.,.,TRBV19,TGTGCCAGTAGTGCAGGGACGGGCACTGAAGCTTTCTTT,CASSAGTGTEAFF
TRBJ1-3,.,.,TRBV9,TGTGCCAGCAGCCCAGTGGTAGACACAACTTACGAGGGGAACACCATATATTTT,CASSPVVDTTYEGNTIYF
TRBJ2-3,.,.,TRBV14,TGTGCCAGCAGCCAGCCCGACTGCGAATCTAGCACAGATACGCAGTATTTT,CASSQPDCESSTDTQYF
TRBJ2-3,.,.,TRBV19,TGTGCCTCCGCAGGGGATATGGGCACAGATACGCAGTATTTT,CASAGDMGTDTQYF
TRBJ2-5,.,.,TRBV28,TGTGCCAGCAGCCCACTAAGAGAACCCCAGTACTTC,CASSPLREPQYF
TRBJ2-1,.,TRBD2,TRBV19,TGTGCCAGTAGTATAGCACTAGCGGCCTACAATGAGCAGTTCTTC,CASSIALAAYNEQFF
TRBJ2-7,.,.,TRBV7-3,TGTGCCAGCAGCTTAACTGATGACTACGAGCAGTACTTC,CASSLTDDYEQYF
TRBJ1-5,.,.,TRBV28,TGTGCCAGCAGTTTACAGTCCGGGGGCAATCAGCCCCAGCATTTT,CASSLQSGGNQPQHF
TRBJ1-4,.,.,TRBV2,TGTGCCAGCAGTGGGGGGGCCCTTAGACTGTTTTTT,CASSGGALRLFF
TRBJ2-2,.,TRBD1,TRBV7-8,TGTGCCAGCAGCGGGACAGTTCCGTCGAGGAACACCGGGGAGCTGTTTTTT,CASSGTVPSRNTGELFF
TRBJ2-7,.,TRBD1,TRBV5-1,TGCGCCAGCAGCTCGGACAGGGGGAGCTCCTACGAGCAGTACTTC,CASSSDRGSSYEQYF
TRBJ1-2,.,.,TRBV6-5,TGTGCCAGCAGCCATACAGGCAACTATGGCTACACCTTC,CASSHTGNYGYTF
TRBJ1-5,.,.,TRBV28,TGTGCCAGCAGTTGGGGTGGGAGGGGAAGCAATCAGCCCCAGCATTTT,CASSWGGRGSNQPQHF
TRBJ2-5,.,TRBD1,TRBV5-1,TGCGCCAGCAGCTTGAATACAGGGGGACAAGAGACCCAGTACTTC,CASSLNTGGQETQYF
TRBJ2-1,.,TRBD2,TRBV7-9,TGTGCCAGCAGCTTAGCGTATGAACTAGCGGCCTACAATGAGCAGTTCTTC,CASSLAYELAAYNEQFF
TRBJ2-1,.,TRBD1,TRBV14,TGTGCCAGCAGCCCGGCGCTTCCTTCAGGGACAGGGGTACACAATGAGCAGTTCTTC,CASSPALPSGTGVHNEQFF
TRBJ1-1,.,.,TRBV6-1,TGTGCCAGCAGTGAAATCGGCAGGTTTCTGAACACTGAAGCTTTCTTT,CASSEIGRFLNTEAFF
TRBJ1-3,once,.,TRBV5-1,TGCGCCAGCAGCCCCGACAGTGCTAGGGGAAACACCATATATTTT,CASSPDSARGNTIYF
TRBJ2-3,.,TRBD2,TRBV5-5,TGTGCCAGCAGCGGCGGGAGGAGCACAGATACGCAGTATTTT,CASSGGRSTDTQYF
TRBJ1-2,.,TRBD1,TRBV28,TGTGCCAGCAGTTTCGGCAGGGGGAACTATGGCTACACCTTC,CASSFGRGNYGYTF
TRBJ2-1,.,.,TRBV14,TGTGCCAGCAGCTCCGGTCCTGGTCCCTACAATGAGCAGTTCTTC,CASSSGPGPYNEQFF
TRBJ2-1,.,.,TRBV18,TGTGCCAGCTCACCGATCTTCAGCGGAAGCTCCTACAATGAGCAGTTCTTC,CASSPIFSGSSYNEQFF
TRBJ1-2,.,.,TRBV5-6,TGTGCCACTTATGACGGAAACTATGGCTACACCTTC,CATYDGNYGYTF
TRBJ2-1,.,.,TRBV18,TGTGCCAGCTCCCCCAAGGAGGGGCTGTTCTTC,CASSPKEGLFF
TRBJ2-2,.,TRBD2,TRBV5-1,TGCGCCAGCAGCCCGGTCCCAGCGGGAGGGCTGGCCGGGGAGCTGTTTTTT,CASSPVPAGGLAGELFF
TRBJ2-7,.,.,TRBV6-1,TGTGCCAGCAGTGAATGGGGAGTGGCCTACGAGCAGTACTTC,CASSEWGVAYEQYF
TRBJ2-3,.,.,TRBV5-1,TGCGCCAGCAGCTTGGGGAAGATTAGCACAGATACGCAGTATTTT,CASSLGKISTDTQYF
TRBJ2-3,.,TRBD2,TRBV29-1,TGCAGCACCGGGACTAGCGGGAGGGGGGCAGATACGCAGTATTTT,CSTGTSGRGADTQYF
TRBJ1-4,.,.,TRBV5-4,TGTGCCAGCAGCTTAGAGGGCGGCATTAATGAAAAACTGTTTTTT,CASSLEGGINEKLFF
TRBJ2-7,.,TRBD2,TRBV18,TGTGCCAGCTCAGATCGGAGCGGGAGGTTTTGGGAGCAGTACTTC,CASSDRSGRFWEQYF
TRBJ2-1,.,TRBD2,TRBV7-2,TGTGCCAGCAGCTTACGGACTAGCGGGAGTAAGAATGAGCAGTTCTTC,CASSLRTSGSKNEQFF
TRBJ2-7,.,TRBD2,TRBV28,TGTGCCAGCAGTTTCGGTCTAGCGGAGAGGACCTACGAGCAGTACTTC,CASSFGLAERTYEQYF